The clone carrying this TCR beta chain was observed once. Its target is not known. V was pared by 4 bases and J by 7 bases, with 3 bases of the junction left unmatched. CDR3 size: 12 residues. CDR1 LNHDA and CDR2 SQIVND come from the germline V gene (reference sequence). This sample was included in a study of PD-L1 blockade in urothelial cancer. Study background: Males with bladder-origin urothelial cancer constituted about nine tenths of the roughly 30 patients. Investigators checked blood 3 weeks (second dose) and 6 weeks after treatment start.

Study-wide results and limits: Better survival was forecast by a pretreatment blood TCR clonality below the median.

The protocol was immunoSEQ multiplex PCR, while the TCRdb copy is restricted to in-frame clones and leaves out a portion. Counted here are tens of thousands of clones, roughly nine tenths occurring once; the ten biggest clones make up 14% to 15%. Time point in this sample: pretreatment peripheral blood. The source of this sequence is a woman aged 60-75 years with urothelial cancer. J is TRBJ1-2 and V is TRBV19; 7 bases are shared with TRBD1. This sample comprised PBMCs, obtained around atezolizumab (anti-PD-L1) treatment. CDR3 sequence (DNA): TGTGCCAGTAGTAGCGACAGGGTTGGCTACACCTTC. This encodes CASSSDRVGYTF.